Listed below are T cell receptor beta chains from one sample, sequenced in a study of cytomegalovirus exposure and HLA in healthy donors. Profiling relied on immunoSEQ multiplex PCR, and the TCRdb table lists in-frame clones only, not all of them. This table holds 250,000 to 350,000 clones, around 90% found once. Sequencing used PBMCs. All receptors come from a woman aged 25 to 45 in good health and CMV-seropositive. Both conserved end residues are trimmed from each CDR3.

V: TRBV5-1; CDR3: ASSEQGLHSYEQY
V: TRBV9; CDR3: ATISLAGSYNEQF
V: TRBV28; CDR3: ASSSSQPSSYEQY
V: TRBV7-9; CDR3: ASSTIQYRFEAF
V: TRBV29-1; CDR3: SVGRGSNQPQH
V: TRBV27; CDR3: ASSHGTTTYNEQF
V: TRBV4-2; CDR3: ASSQPGSPRGNEQF
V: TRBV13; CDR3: ASSRRLAYEQY
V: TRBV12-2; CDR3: ASRLRGRYDEQF
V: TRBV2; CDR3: ASTTSGNYNEQF
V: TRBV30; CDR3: AWGAGVTGELF
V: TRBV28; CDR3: ASSLLSGQGRGANEKLF
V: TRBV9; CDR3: ASSVGERAYEQY
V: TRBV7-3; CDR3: ASSLIGADHHLHRRELF
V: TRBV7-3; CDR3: ASSSRSDTQY
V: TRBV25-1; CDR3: ASSESGLFYGYT
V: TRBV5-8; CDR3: ASSQPGQGRRGLNEQF
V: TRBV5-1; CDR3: ASSLIGQAGDYGYT
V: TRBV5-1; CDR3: ASTVGLASNTGELF
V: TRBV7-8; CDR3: ASSYPGTEGTGELF
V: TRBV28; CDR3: ASSRPTSGIDNEQF
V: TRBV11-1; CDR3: ASSFGLAGGLEQF
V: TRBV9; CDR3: ASSAHVTGSSNEQY
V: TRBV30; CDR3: AWKTGVRRTNEKLF
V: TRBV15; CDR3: ATRLWAADTQY
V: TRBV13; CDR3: ASSLKIQANYEQY
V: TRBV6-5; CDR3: ASRPGSPAGEQY
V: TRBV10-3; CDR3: ATRLAGDQETQY
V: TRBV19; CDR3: ASSIGSPGNGYT
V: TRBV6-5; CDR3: ASSYSRARLALGAF
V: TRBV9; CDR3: ASSVAAGATDTQY
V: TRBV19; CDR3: ASSIVGTGGPGELF